These T cell receptor beta chains were read from a single sample in a study of tumour-infiltrating T cells in Burkitt lymphoma. The assay was immunoSEQ multiplex PCR, and TCRdb's table has in-frame clones only and misses some. The data contain 8,000 or so clones, under 85% of them singletons. Sequences were obtained from tumor tissue. The source is a human donor with diffuse large B-cell lymphoma. Each CDR3 is given with its conserved first and last residue. A D gene is named only where the DNA matches it firmly. Where a row states a size, it is once, few, many or the class of an expanded clone; other rows omit it.

v_gene	abundance	j_gene	d_gene	CDR3nt	CDR3aa
TRBV18	.	TRBJ2-7	.	TGTGCCAGCTCACCCCCTGGCTCCTACGAGCAGTACTTC	CASSPPGSYEQYF
TRBV2	medium-sized	TRBJ1-3	TRBD1	TGTGCCAGCAAAGAGACAGGGCTATCTGGAAACACCATATATTTT	CASKETGLSGNTIYF
TRBV6-5	.	TRBJ2-7	.	TGTGCCAGCAGTCCCACGGCCAGCTACGAGCAGTACTTC	CASSPTASYEQYF
TRBV2	.	TRBJ1-3	.	TGTGCCAGCAGTGATCGGCTAGGAGGAAACACCATATATTTT	CASSDRLGGNTIYF
TRBV27	few	TRBJ2-1	TRBD2	TGTGCCAGCAGTTCCCTTCGGGTAGCGGGGCCGAGGTTGTTCTTC	CASSSLRVAGPRLFF
TRBV5-1	.	TRBJ2-5	.	TGCGCCAGCAGCTTTTTTTGGGGCTCAAAAGAGACCCAGTACTTC	CASSFFWGSKETQYF
TRBV4-3	.	TRBJ1-6	.	TGCGCCAGCAGCCAAGATATCGGGGGTACTTCACCCCTCCACTTT	CASSQDIGGTSPLHF
TRBV9	few	TRBJ1-1	TRBD1	TGTGCCAGCAGCACCGGGACAGCGGGCACTGAAGCTTTCTTT	CASSTGTAGTEAFF
TRBV10-2	large	TRBJ1-2	.	TGCGCCAGCAGTGAGTTATCGACGGTTAACTATGGCTACACCTTC	CASSELSTVNYGYTF
TRBV7-6	.	TRBJ1-1	TRBD1	TGTGCCAGCAGCGCGTACAGGGGGAACACTGAAGCTTTCTTT	CASSAYRGNTEAFF
TRBV27	.	TRBJ2-7	.	TGTGCCAGCAGTTTATCGGCGGCTTACGAGCAGTACTTC	CASSLSAAYEQYF
TRBV14	.	TRBJ2-7	.	TGTGCCAGCAGCCAAGGTCTTGCCTACGAGCAGTACTTC	CASSQGLAYEQYF
TRBV5-6	.	TRBJ2-7	.	TGTGCCAGCACCATGACAGGACCTTACGAGCAGTACTTC	CASTMTGPYEQYF
TRBV7-9	.	TRBJ2-3	.	TGTGCCAGCATGAAAAGTAGAGATACGCAGTATTTT	CASMKSRDTQYF
TRBV2	.	TRBJ1-3	.	TGTGCCAGCGACGACAGGCGCTCTGGAAACACCATATATTTT	CASDDRRSGNTIYF
TRBV7-8	.	TRBJ2-7	TRBD1	TGTGCCAGCAGCTCGACAGGGTTAGGTGAGCAGTACTTC	CASSSTGLGEQYF
TRBV5-1	.	TRBJ2-7	TRBD1	TGCGCCAGCAAAAAGGGGACAGGGGGCGACGAGCAGTACTTC	CASKKGTGGDEQYF
TRBV7-2	.	TRBJ2-3	TRBD2	TGTGCCAGCAGCTTAGTAGGTAGCGGGGGTGCCTTCACAGATACGCAGTATTTT	CASSLVGSGGAFTDTQYF
TRBV5-1	.	TRBJ2-3	TRBD2	TGCGCCAGCAGCTTGATGGCGGGGGGCGAGACAGATACGCAGTATTTT	CASSLMAGGETDTQYF
TRBV10-3	.	TRBJ1-1	.	TGTGCCAGCGGGGGCCAGCCTATGAACACTGAAGCTTTCTTT	CASGGQPMNTEAFF
TRBV7-9	.	TRBJ2-5	TRBD2	TGTGCCAGCAGCTTAGTAGAGGGCGGCGGGGGGACCCAGTACTTC	CASSLVEGGGGTQYF
TRBV23-1	.	TRBJ2-1	.	TGCGCCCCTAGGGGGGGCACCTACAATGAGCAGTTCTTC	CAPRGGTYNEQFF